The next 4 T cell receptor beta chains were all read from a single sample in a study of a mutant IDH1 vaccine in newly diagnosed glioma. Using immunoSEQ multiplex PCR, the repertoire was profiled, and TCRdb retains in-frame clones only, with some absent. This table has about 92,000 clones, around 80% appearing once. Documented time point: baseline, week 1 (first vaccination visit). Treatment reported: pre-vaccination baseline after standard-of-care therapy. The sequenced sample was PBMCs, obtained from a glioma patient treated with radiotherapy, temozolomide or both. These receptor sequences come from a middle-aged man with glioma.

The J gene is TRBJ2-7, the V gene TRBV30, with no clear D. The germline V and J ends were trimmed by 2 bases and 1 base, with 12 bases remaining between them. The CDR3 sequence is 14 residues long. Germline CDR1 GTSNPN, CDR2 SVGIG (reference sequence). The CDR3: CAWSPDPGSYEQYF. In nucleotides, the CDR3 is TGTGCCTGGAGTCCGGACCCAGGTTCCTACGAGCAGTACTTC.

The J gene is TRBJ2-7, the V gene TRBV25-1, with D perhaps matching TRBD1 or TRBD2 (5 bases each). The CDR3 is made up of 15 amino acids. The germline V and J ends were trimmed by 2 bases and 2 bases, with 13 bases remaining between them. CDR1 is MGHDK, CDR2 SYGVNS, per germline. CDR3 nucleotide sequence: TGTGCCAGCAGTGAACAAGGGGCGCGGGCCTACGAGCAGTACTTC. Translated: CASSEQGARAYEQYF.

This sequence joins TRBV19 and TRBJ2-1; either TRBD1 or TRBD2 may fit D (5 bases each). The CDR3 length is 16 residues. Germline loops: CDR1 LNHDA, CDR2 SQIVND (reference sequence). Trimming took 5 bases from V and 4 from J, leaving 18 bases between them. CDR3 DNA sequence: TGTGCCAGTAGTCTCGGACCAGGGAGAATGTACAATGAGCAGTTCTTC. Translated, it gives CASSLGPGRMYNEQFF.

V and J are TRBV29-1 and TRBJ2-7, with D uncertain. Germline CDR1 SQVTM, CDR2 ANQGSEA. Trimming pared 6 bases from V and 7 bases from J, leaving 10 bases between. This CDR3 contains 10 residues. The CDR3 bases are TGCAGCGTAAAGATAGAGGAGCAGTACTTC. Translated, it gives CSVKIEEQYF.